Below are 7 T cell receptor beta chains sequenced from a single sample in a study of cytomegalovirus exposure and HLA in healthy donors. PCR primers comprised 60 Vbeta and 13 Jbeta primers. Generated by immunoSEQ multiplex PCR, the TCRdb table keeps only in-frame clones and is missing some. The data show around 100,000 clones, 60% to 80% seen once. The sample was PBMCs. These receptors came from a man aged 45-60 years in good health and CMV-seropositive.

In DNA form, the CDR3 reads TGCGCCAGCAGCTCTGCCACGGGGACTAATGAAAAACTGTTTTTT. Protein sequence: CASSSATGTNEKLFF. The chain is built from TRBV5-1 and TRBJ1-4; no clear D. V lost 3 bases and J lost 2, with 11 bases in between. The germline CDR1 and CDR2 sequences are SGHRS and YFSETQ. There are 15 residues in the CDR3.

The chain uses TRBV30 and TRBJ2-7, with 11 bases matching TRBD2. CDR3 size: 15 residues. V was clipped by 3 bases and J by 6 bases; unmatched bases: 10. The germline CDR1 and CDR2 sequences are GTSNPN and SVGIG (reference sequence). CDR3 in DNA: TGTGCCTGGAGGGGTAGCGGGAGGGGGTTTAGCGAGCAGTACTTC. Amino acids: CAWRGSGRGFSEQYF. Full variable domain (outside the CDR3, taken from reference TRBV30 and TRBJ2-7): SQTIHQWPATLVQPVGSPLSLECTVEGTSNPNLYWYRQAAGRGLQLLFYSVGIGQISSEVPQNLSASRPQDRQFILSSKKLLLSDSGFYLCAWRGSGRGFSEQYFGPGTRLTVT.

This chain connects TRBV11-2 to TRBJ2-7; D gene uncertain. Germline lookup yields CDR1 SGHAT and CDR2 FQNNGV. Trimming took 3 bases from V and 0 from J, leaving 3 bases between them. This CDR3 contains 12 residues. The CDR3 sequence: CASSFLSYEQYF. The CDR3 DNA reads as TGTGCCAGCAGCTTCCTCTCCTACGAGCAGTACTTC.

The CDR3 loop reads CASSIAEAGAGANVLTF. The CDR3 DNA reads TGTGCCAGTAGTATAGCGGAGGCGGGGGCTGGGGCCAACGTCCTGACTTTC. The chain recombines TRBV19 with TRBJ2-6; TRBD2 agrees at 7 bases. The ends lost 1 base at V and 2 bases at J; junction bases unmatched: 5. Germline V gives CDR1 LNHDA, CDR2 SQIVND (reference sequence). This CDR3 comprises 17 residues.

V is TRBV7-7 and J is TRBJ1-1; a weak D match, TRBD1 (6 bases). The CDR3 is 13 amino acids. The germline gives CDR1 SSHAT, CDR2 FNYEAQ (reference sequence). Trimming removed 4 bases at V and 4 bases at J, with 10 bases between. The CDR3 loop reads CASSYPGVTEAFF. In DNA form, the CDR3 reads TGTGCCAGCAGCTACCCAGGGGTCACTGAAGCTTTCTTT.

The chain links TRBV9 to TRBJ2-7; 10 bases line up with TRBD1. J was trimmed by 3 bases and V by 4 bases; bases with no gene match: 7. CDR1 and CDR2 from the germline V gene are SGDLS and YYNGEE. This CDR3 comprises 15 residues. The CDR3 loop reads CASSSGGTGVYEQYF. CDR3 DNA sequence: TGTGCCAGCAGCTCCGGGGGGACAGGGGTCTACGAGCAGTACTTC.

V gene TRBV5-1 combines with J gene TRBJ2-1, with a weak D call TRBD1 (5 bases). The CDR3 spans 17 residues. In germline, CDR1 is SGHRS, CDR2 YFSETQ. V was shortened by 0 bases and J by 6 bases, with 19 bases between the two germline ends. The CDR3 spells CASSLDKTAQGINEQFF. The CDR3 nucleotides read TGCGCCAGCAGCTTGGACAAGACAGCGCAGGGAATCAATGAGCAGTTCTTC.